The 19 T cell receptor beta chains given below trace back to one sample, sequenced in a study of T cell repertoires in cytomegalovirus infection. TCRdb re-derived calls from the reads in MiXCR, one entry per CDR3 protein. Of 340,000 or so distinct CDR3 sequences listed, approximately 25% were seen once; the top ten hold about 14%. These TCRs' antigens remain unknown. The sample in question was cultured PBMCs, obtained from culture after CMV antigen stimulation. All receptors come from a human donor in good health (CMV status not recorded). Some clones in this sample may be carry-over from other donors' samples.

This clonotype was picked up a small number of times. The CDR3 bases are TGTGCCAGCAGCTTAGATGTGGTCTCACCCCTCCACTTT. Its protein is CASSLDVVSPLHF. The chain recombines TRBV11-3 with TRBJ1-6; no firm D call. V lost 0 bases and J lost 10, with 7 bases in between. The CDR3 consists of 13 residues. In germline, CDR1 is SGHNT, CDR2 YENEEA.

The chain couples TRBV7-2 to TRBJ2-1; 9 bases are a match to TRBD2. CDR3 length: 15 amino acids. The J segment lost 3 bases and the V segment lost 3 bases, leaving 3 bases of the junction unmatched. Germline CDR1 is SGHTA and CDR2 is FQGNSA. In nucleotides, the CDR3 is TGTGCCAGCAGCTTTAGCGGGAGATACTACAATGAGCAGTTCTTC. Encoded protein: CASSFSGRYYNEQFF.

The chain has TRBV7-9 and TRBJ2-2; possibly TRBD2 for D (5 bases). The CDR3 runs to 14 residues. With 2 bases removed from V and 7 bases from J, the gap between germline ends came to 11 bases. Per the germline V gene, CDR1 is SEHNR and CDR2 is FQNEAQ (reference sequence). The CDR3: CASSLRRVNGELFF. The DNA of the CDR3 is TGTGCCAGCAGCTTAAGGCGGGTAAACGGGGAGCTGTTTTTT.

The rearrangement uses TRBV6-5 and TRBJ1-1; D gene unclear. This CDR3 has 13 residues. V lost 2 bases, J lost 0 bases, and 4 bases lay in between. CDR1 and CDR2 from the germline V gene are MNHEY and SVGAGI. The CDR3, as DNA: TGTGCCAGCAGTTACAGGATGAACACTGAAGCTTTCTTT. It encodes CASSYRMNTEAFF.

J is TRBJ2-2 and V is TRBV2, with TRBD1 identical over 10 bases. The V gene end was trimmed by 4 bases and the J gene end by 10 bases; junction bases not matched to a gene: 9. This CDR3 has 15 residues. Germline V CDR1 and CDR2: SNHLY, FYNNEI. CDR3 in amino acids: CASSASRDRGVELFF. Here the CDR3 DNA reads TGTGCCAGCAGTGCTTCCCGGGACAGGGGAGTGGAGCTGTTTTTT.

This clonotype was counted at least ten times. The chain links TRBV7-2 to TRBJ2-7; tentatively, D is TRBD2 (7 bases). Trimming cost V 0 bases and J 3 bases, with 12 bases left between them. The CDR3 covers 15 residues. Germline V CDR1 and CDR2: SGHTA, FQGNSA. CDR3 loop: CASSLAARGGYEQYV. CDR3 DNA sequence: TGTGCCAGCAGCTTAGCGGCGAGGGGGGGCTACGAGCAGTACGTC.

This clonotype was observed many times. V usage is TRBV12-3 or TRBV12-4 and J usage is TRBJ1-2, with D possibly matching TRBD1 (6 bases). V lost 3 bases and J 8 bases, leaving 19 bases between the germline ends. The CDR3 sequence is 15 residues long. For the CDR3, the DNA is TGTGCCAGCAGTTTTAGCCTCGGACGGGGGGGCGGCTACACCTTC. Its protein is CASSFSLGRGGGYTF.

This sequence joins TRBV12-3 or TRBV12-4 and TRBJ2-6; 8 positions match TRBD1. J gave up 2 bases and V 1 base, and 4 bases lay outside the gene matches. The CDR3 is 17 residues long. In DNA, the CDR3 is TGTGCCAGCAGTTTAGTACAGGGGGTGGCTGGGGCCAACGTCCTGACTTTC. Translated, it gives CASSLVQGVAGANVLTF.

The CDR3 reads CASSASTGRKNYGYTF. DNA of the CDR3: TGTGCCAGCAGCGCATCGACAGGGCGAAAAAACTATGGCTACACCTTC. V is TRBV7-9 and J is TRBJ1-2; 7 positions agree with TRBD1. V lost 5 bases and J lost 2; bases outside the gene matches: 11. CDR1 SEHNR and CDR2 FQNEAQ come from the germline V gene (reference sequence). This CDR3 has 16 amino acids.

This clonotype appeared a few times. The chain combines TRBV10-3 with TRBJ2-1, with 13 positions matching TRBD2. V trimming: 2 bases; J trimming: 6 bases; junction bases outside the gene matches: 1. The CDR3 has 15 residues. Germline V gene sequence: CDR1 ENHRY, CDR2 SYGVKD. For the CDR3, the DNA is TGTGCCATCAGTGAGACTAGCGGGAGGGTCAATGAGCAGTTCTTC. This gives the protein CAISETSGRVNEQFF.

This clonotype was detected only a few times. This chain joins TRBV14 and TRBJ1-1; 9 bases fit TRBD1. CDR3 length: 17 residues. CDR1 is SGHDN and CDR2 is FVKESK in the germline V gene. V shed 1 base and J 4 bases; nucleotides not matched to a gene: 10. The CDR3 DNA reads TGTGCCAGCAGCCAAGCCCTGGACAGGGGCCGGGGCACTGAAGCTTTCTTT. It specifies CASSQALDRGRGTEAFF.

J is TRBJ1-1 and V is TRBV7-8; tentatively, D is TRBD1 (6 bases). Germline V CDR1 and CDR2: SGHVS, FQNEAQ. There are 15 residues in the CDR3. Trimming removed 3 bases at V and 2 bases at J, with 13 bases between. The CDR3 region is CASSLSQGGNTEAFF. The CDR3 DNA sequence: TGTGCCAGCAGCTTGTCACAGGGAGGAAACACTGAAGCTTTCTTT.

This clonotype was detected many times. The chain joins TRBV7-9 to TRBJ2-1, with D possibly being TRBD2 (5 bases). This CDR3 spans 13 amino acids. Trimming cost V 3 bases and J 4 bases, with 7 bases left between them. Germline V CDR1 and CDR2: SEHNR, FQNEAQ (reference sequence). In DNA, the CDR3 is TGTGCCAGCAGCTTCGGGGAATACAATGAGCAGTTCTTC. It encodes CASSFGEYNEQFF.

This clonotype was counted only a few times. For the CDR3, the DNA is TGTGCCAGCAGTGCCCGACTAGCGGGGCCATCAATGTTGCAGTTCTTC. Its protein is CASSARLAGPSMLQFF. The gene calls are TRBV6-1 and TRBJ2-1, with 11 bases identical to TRBD2. This CDR3 has 16 amino acids. V trimming: 4 bases; J trimming: 12 bases; junction bases outside the gene matches: 14. CDR1 is MNHNS, CDR2 SASEGT, per germline.

V and J are TRBV19 and TRBJ2-5, with 12 bases lining up with TRBD2. This CDR3 region has 15 residues. Germline V gene data show CDR1 as LNHDA and CDR2 as SQIVND (reference sequence). V trimming: 10 bases; J trimming: 5 bases; junction bases outside the gene matches: 11. CDR3 residues: CANPGRLAGEETQYF. The CDR3 bases are TGTGCCAACCCGGGTAGACTAGCGGGAGAGGAGACCCAGTACTTC.

There are a few counts of this clonotype. V is TRBV28 and J is TRBJ2-7; D is perhaps TRBD2 (5 bases). Per the germline V gene, CDR1 is MDHEN and CDR2 is SYDVKM. This CDR3 has 13 amino acids. V gave up 4 bases and J gave up 0 bases, with 7 bases separating them. The CDR3, as DNA: TGTGCCAGCAGTTATGGACTCTCCTACGAGCAGTACTTC. This codes for CASSYGLSYEQYF.

This chain links TRBV28 with TRBJ2-3; TRBD1 aligns across 9 bases. Germline V gene data show CDR1 as MDHEN and CDR2 as SYDVKM. Germline trimming cut 4 bases from V and 2 bases from J; bases unmatched to any gene: 4. CDR3 size: 15 residues. The CDR3 DNA follows: TGTGCCAGCAGTTCGGGACAGGGACCCACAGATACGCAGTATTTT. Protein sequence: CASSSGQGPTDTQYF.

This rearrangement joins TRBV4-3 to TRBJ2-1; 8 nucleotides line up with TRBD1. The CDR3 runs 15 residues. The trim removed 1 base at V and 7 bases at J, leaving 6 bases unmatched. Germline V gives CDR1 LGHNA, CDR2 YSLEER. The CDR3 protein is CASSQGFTGGNEQFF. CDR3 in DNA: TGCGCCAGCAGCCAAGGGTTTACAGGGGGGAATGAGCAGTTCTTC.

The rearrangement links TRBV6-2 or TRBV6-3 to TRBJ2-5; 7 bases are shared with TRBD2. CDR3 length equals 14 residues. Germline CDR1 is MNHEY and CDR2 is SVGEGT. After removal of 0 bases from V and 4 bases from J, the junction contained 2 bases not matched to a gene. For the CDR3, the DNA is TGTGCCAGCAGTTACTCAGTAGCGGGAGAGACCCAGTACTTC. Its protein is CASSYSVAGETQYF.